Presented here are 13 T cell receptor beta chains from one specimen sequenced in a study of blood T cell repertoires in COVID-19 (TCRdb year 2020). To prepare the library, the immunoSEQ multiplex PCR assay was applied. What TCRdb holds here is the immuneACCESS table cut down to in-frame rearrangements. Part of the clones is not present; checked against another copy, under half of the missing clones reflect an unresolved V gene, and the others are unexplained. The sample table contains some 300,000 clones; only one count was recorded for approximately 86% of them. The ten largest clonotypes hold roughly 1.3% of the sample. The sequenced sample was peripheral blood. Receptors originate from a man between 65 and 85 years old with acute or convalescent COVID-19.

A single count supports this clone. V and J are TRBV9 and TRBJ2-2; 8 bases map to TRBD2. The CDR3 runs 16 residues. The V segment lost 4 bases and the J segment 0 bases; nucleotides outside the gene matches: 5. Germline CDR1 and CDR2: SGDLS and YYNGEE. The CDR3 nucleotides read TGTGCCAGCAGCTCAGGGACTAGGTCGAACACCGGGGAGCTGTTTTTT. The encoded protein is CASSSGTRSNTGELFF.

The chain links TRBV6-5 to TRBJ2-2; 9 bases are a match to TRBD1. The trim removed 2 bases at V and 7 bases at J, leaving 5 bases unmatched. The CDR3 totals 15 residues. CDR1 is MNHEY and CDR2 is SVGAGI in the germline V gene. CDR3 sequence: CASSYETGGYGELFF. The CDR3 DNA sequence: TGTGCCAGCAGTTACGAGACAGGGGGGTACGGGGAGCTGTTTTTT.

V is TRBV6-2 or TRBV6-3 and J is TRBJ1-5; maybe TRBD1 (5 bases). The germline CDR1 and CDR2 sequences are MNHEY and SVGEGT. The V gene lost 5 bases and the J gene lost 5 bases, with 7 bases spanning the gap. The CDR3 is 12 residues long. The CDR3 here is CASSKQDQPQHF. CDR3 DNA sequence: TGTGCCAGCAGTAAACAGGATCAGCCCCAGCATTTT.

In its sample, this clone was seen once. The chain joins TRBV3-1 (or the pseudogene TRBV3-2) to TRBJ2-2; 10 bases line up with TRBD2. CDR3 size: 17 residues. Trimming removed 3 bases from V and 4 bases from J; junction bases left unmatched: 8. Germline CDR1 is LGHDT and CDR2 is YNNKEL (reference sequence). The CDR3, as DNA: TGTGCCAGCAGCCATACCCCAGGACTAGCGGTCACCGGGGAGCTGTTTTTT. As protein: CASSHTPGLAVTGELFF.

This chain uses TRBV10-3 with TRBJ1-6; 7 bases map to TRBD1. The germline V gene encodes CDR1 ENHRY and CDR2 SYGVKD. V lost 1 base and J lost 10; bases outside the gene matches: 7. The CDR3 has 15 residues. CDR3 protein: CAISEWSGQLSPLHF. The DNA of the CDR3 is TGTGCCATCAGTGAGTGGTCGGGACAGCTATCACCCCTCCACTTT.

J is TRBJ2-7 and V is TRBV5-4, with no clear D. The CDR3 is made up of 12 amino acids. Germline assignment: CDR1 SGHNT and CDR2 YYREEE (reference sequence). The V and J ends lost 1 base and 3 bases respectively, with 5 bases between them. Written as DNA, the CDR3 is TGTGCCAGCAGCTTGCCCGGCTACGAGCAGTACTTC. Translating gives CASSLPGYEQYF.

This rearrangement joins TRBV9 to TRBJ2-1, with D maybe TRBD2 (5 bases). The germline gives CDR1 SGDLS, CDR2 YYNGEE. This CDR3 is built from 14 residues. V was trimmed by 0 bases and J by 9 bases, leaving 13 bases between them. The CDR3 spells CASSVGVEGGEQFF. CDR3 in DNA: TGTGCCAGCAGCGTAGGGGTAGAGGGCGGTGAGCAGTTCTTC.

The chain links TRBV14 to TRBJ2-3; D might be TRBD2 (6 bases). This CDR3 spans 16 amino acids. Trimming cost V 1 base and J 2 bases, with 13 bases left between them. Germline-derived CDR1 and CDR2 are SGHDN and FVKESK. CDR3 DNA sequence: TGTGCCAGCAGCCAAGTCGGTGCGGGGTTCACAGATACGCAGTATTTT. Translating it yields CASSQVGAGFTDTQYF.

The V call is TRBV2, the J call TRBJ2-7, with 12 bases aligning to TRBD2. This CDR3 spans 13 amino acids. J gave up 7 bases and V 8 bases, and 6 bases lay outside the gene matches. Germline V gene sequence: CDR1 SNHLY, CDR2 FYNNEI. The CDR3 here is CASRTSGVVEQYF. The DNA for the CDR3 is TGTGCCAGCCGGACTAGCGGGGTAGTTGAGCAGTACTTC. The variable domain in full, completed from reference TRBV2 and TRBJ2-7, reads EPEVTQTPSHQVTQMGQEVILRCVPISNHLYFYWYRQILGQKVEFLVSFYNNEISEKSEIFDDQFSVERPDGSNFTLKIRSTKLEDSAMYFCASRTSGVVEQYFGPGTRLTVT.

The chain employs TRBV6-5 and TRBJ1-3; D may be TRBD1 (5 bases). The CDR3 runs 15 residues. Trimming pared 6 bases from V and 2 bases from J, leaving 14 bases between. The germline V gene has CDR1 MNHEY and CDR2 SVGAGI. The CDR3 reads CASREQGAAGNTIYF. CDR3 DNA: TGTGCCAGCAGGGAGCAGGGTGCCGCTGGAAACACCATATATTTT.

The chain joins TRBV5-4 to TRBJ2-3, with D possibly being TRBD2 (6 bases). The CDR3 is 14 amino acids. V was pared by 4 bases and J by 7 bases, with 16 bases between. Germline V lookup: CDR1 SGHNT, CDR2 YYREEE (reference sequence). CDR3 sequence: CASSARDSQNTQYF. The CDR3, as DNA: TGTGCCAGCAGCGCTCGGGACTCTCAGAATACGCAGTATTTT.

This chain joins TRBV28 and TRBJ2-7; TRBD2 agrees at 10 bases. Germline loops: CDR1 MDHEN, CDR2 SYDVKM. V was clipped by 5 bases and J by 2 bases; unmatched bases: 9. This CDR3 is built from 16 residues. This CDR3 is CASSAVAGGLPYEQYF. The CDR3 region has the DNA TGTGCCAGCAGTGCCGTAGCGGGAGGCCTCCCCTACGAGCAGTACTTC.

The chain combines TRBV19 with TRBJ2-5; perhaps TRBD2 as D (6 bases). Germline V CDR1 and CDR2: LNHDA, SQIVND (reference sequence). The V end was cut by 4 bases, the J end by 7 bases, with 16 bases between. CDR3 size: 14 residues. The DNA of the CDR3 is TGTGCCAGTAGTACCGGGACTTCAGAGAGGACCCAGTACTTC. Amino acid sequence: CASSTGTSERTQYF.